This TCR beta chain was sequenced during a study of OX40 agonist ivuxolimab in advanced cancers. The protocol was immunoSEQ multiplex PCR, while the TCRdb copy is restricted to in-frame clones and leaves out a portion. The sample carries approximately 10,000 clones, about 85% recorded once. Whole-study findings and limits: Patients who responded partially at 0.1-3.0 mg/kg showed clonal expansion ranking among the lowest. There was clonal expansion of CD4+ and CD8+ blood T cells by week 6 at 0.1 to 3.0 mg/kg.

As concerns this clone: Its antigen remains unknown.

The specimen comprised CD4+ or CD8+ T cells sorted from blood, sampled in a trial of the OX40 agonist ivuxolimab. This receptor was identified in an adult with an advanced solid tumor such as melanoma, head and neck, liver or kidney cancer.

The CDR3 spells CASTWNTEAFF. For the CDR3, the DNA is TGTGCCAGTACGTGGAACACTGAAGCTTTCTTT. The chain recombines TRBV19 with TRBJ1-1; no clear D gene. Germline assignment: CDR1 LNHDA and CDR2 SQIVND (reference sequence). Trimming cost V 7 bases and J 1 base, with 4 bases left between them. The CDR3 is made up of 11 amino acids.